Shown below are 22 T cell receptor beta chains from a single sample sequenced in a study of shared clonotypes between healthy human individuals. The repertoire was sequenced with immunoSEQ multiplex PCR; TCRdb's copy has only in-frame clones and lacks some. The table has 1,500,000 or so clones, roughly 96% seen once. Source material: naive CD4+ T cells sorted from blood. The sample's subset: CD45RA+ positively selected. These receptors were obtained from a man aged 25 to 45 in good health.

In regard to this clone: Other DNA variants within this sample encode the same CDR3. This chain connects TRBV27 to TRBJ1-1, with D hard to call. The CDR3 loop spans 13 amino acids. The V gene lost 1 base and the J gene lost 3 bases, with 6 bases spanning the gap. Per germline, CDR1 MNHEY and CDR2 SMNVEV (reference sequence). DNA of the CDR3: TGTGCCAGCAGTTTATTTCGGGACACTGAAGCTTTCTTT. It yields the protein CASSLFRDTEAFF.

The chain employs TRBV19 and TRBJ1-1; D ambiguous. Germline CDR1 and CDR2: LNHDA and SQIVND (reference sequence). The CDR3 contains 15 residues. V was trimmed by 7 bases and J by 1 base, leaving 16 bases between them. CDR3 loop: CASTRGAVPNTEAFF. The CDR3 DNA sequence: TGTGCCAGTACCCGAGGCGCCGTTCCGAACACTGAAGCTTTCTTT.

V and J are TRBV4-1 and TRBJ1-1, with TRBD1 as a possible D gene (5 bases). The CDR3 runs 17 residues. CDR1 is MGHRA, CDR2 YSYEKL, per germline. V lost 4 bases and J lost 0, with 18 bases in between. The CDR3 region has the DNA TGCGCCAGCAGCCTCATCTATATGACAGACATGAACACTGAAGCTTTCTTT. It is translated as CASSLIYMTDMNTEAFF.

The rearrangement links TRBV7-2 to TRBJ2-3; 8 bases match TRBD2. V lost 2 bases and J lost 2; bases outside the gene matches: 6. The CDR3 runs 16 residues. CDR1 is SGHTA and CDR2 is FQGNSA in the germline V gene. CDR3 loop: CASSLFAGGPTDTQYF. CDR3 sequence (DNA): TGTGCCAGCAGCTTATTCGCGGGGGGTCCCACAGATACGCAGTATTTT. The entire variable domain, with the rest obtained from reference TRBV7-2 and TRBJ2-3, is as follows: GAGVSQSPSNKVTEKGKDVELRCDPISGHTALYWYRQSLGQGLEFLIYFQGNSAPDKSGLPSDRFSAERTGGSVSTLTIQRTQQEDSAVYLCASSLFAGGPTDTQYFGPGTRLTVL.

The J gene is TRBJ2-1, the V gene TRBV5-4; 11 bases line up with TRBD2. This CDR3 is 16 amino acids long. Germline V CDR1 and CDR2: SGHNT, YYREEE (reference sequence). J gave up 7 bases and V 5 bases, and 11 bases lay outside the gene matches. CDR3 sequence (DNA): TGTGCCAGCAGTCCTCCGGGACTAGCGGAACTAAATGAGCAGTTCTTC. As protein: CASSPPGLAELNEQFF.

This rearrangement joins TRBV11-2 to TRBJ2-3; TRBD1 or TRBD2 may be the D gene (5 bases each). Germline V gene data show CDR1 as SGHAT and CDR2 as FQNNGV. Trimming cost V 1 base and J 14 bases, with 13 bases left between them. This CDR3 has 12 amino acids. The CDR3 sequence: CASSLGRDRRYF. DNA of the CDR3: TGTGCCAGCAGCTTAGGAAGGGACCGGCGGTATTTT.

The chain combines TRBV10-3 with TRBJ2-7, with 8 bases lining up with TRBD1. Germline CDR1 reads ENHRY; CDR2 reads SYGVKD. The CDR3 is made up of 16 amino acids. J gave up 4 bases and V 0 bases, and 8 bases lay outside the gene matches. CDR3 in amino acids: CAISESKRTGMYEQYF. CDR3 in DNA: TGTGCCATCAGTGAGTCTAAGCGGACAGGGATGTACGAGCAGTACTTC.

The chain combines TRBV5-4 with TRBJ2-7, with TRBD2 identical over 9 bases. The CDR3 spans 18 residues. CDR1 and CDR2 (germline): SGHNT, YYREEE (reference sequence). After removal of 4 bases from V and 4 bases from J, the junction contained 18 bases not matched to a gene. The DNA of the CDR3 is TGTGCCAGCAGCGAGAGGACAGGCCCGGGACTAGCTGAGTACGAGCAGTACTTC. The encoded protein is CASSERTGPGLAEYEQYF.

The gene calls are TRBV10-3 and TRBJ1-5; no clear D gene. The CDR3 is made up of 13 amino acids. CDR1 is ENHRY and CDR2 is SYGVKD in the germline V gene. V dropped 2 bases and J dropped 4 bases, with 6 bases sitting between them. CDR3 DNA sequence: TGTGCCATCAGTGAGACCCTAAATCAGCCCCAGCATTTT. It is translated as CAISETLNQPQHF.

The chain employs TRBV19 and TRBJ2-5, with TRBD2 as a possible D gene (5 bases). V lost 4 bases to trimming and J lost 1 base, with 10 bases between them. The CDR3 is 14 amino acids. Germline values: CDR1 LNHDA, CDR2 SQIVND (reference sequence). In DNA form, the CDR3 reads TGTGCCAGTAGTACCACTAGTCGCCAAGAGACCCAGTACTTC. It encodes CASSTTSRQETQYF.

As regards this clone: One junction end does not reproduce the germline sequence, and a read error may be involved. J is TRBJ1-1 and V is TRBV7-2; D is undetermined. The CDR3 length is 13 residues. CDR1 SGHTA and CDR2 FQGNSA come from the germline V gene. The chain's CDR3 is CASSLFLETLTVF. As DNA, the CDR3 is TGTGCCAGCAGCTTATTTTTAGAGACACTAACCGTTTTT.

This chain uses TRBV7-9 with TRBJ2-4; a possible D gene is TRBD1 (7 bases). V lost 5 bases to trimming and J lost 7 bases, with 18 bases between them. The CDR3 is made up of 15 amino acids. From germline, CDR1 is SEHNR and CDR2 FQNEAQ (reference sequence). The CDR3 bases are TGTGCCAGCAGCGGGGAGGACAGGTATGAGAACATTCAGTACTTC. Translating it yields CASSGEDRYENIQYF.

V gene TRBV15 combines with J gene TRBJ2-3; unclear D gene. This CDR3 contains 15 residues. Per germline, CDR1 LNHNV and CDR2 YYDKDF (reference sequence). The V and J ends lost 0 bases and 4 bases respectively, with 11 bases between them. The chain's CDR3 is CATSRDSSPSDTQYF. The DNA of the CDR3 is TGTGCCACCAGCAGAGATTCATCGCCCTCAGATACGCAGTATTTT.

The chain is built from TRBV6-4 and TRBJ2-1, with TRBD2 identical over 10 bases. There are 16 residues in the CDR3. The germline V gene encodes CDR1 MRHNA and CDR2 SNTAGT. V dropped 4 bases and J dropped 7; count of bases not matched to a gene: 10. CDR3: CASSGAGGLSVNEQFF. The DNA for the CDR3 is TGTGCCAGCAGTGGAGCGGGAGGGTTATCGGTAAATGAGCAGTTCTTC.

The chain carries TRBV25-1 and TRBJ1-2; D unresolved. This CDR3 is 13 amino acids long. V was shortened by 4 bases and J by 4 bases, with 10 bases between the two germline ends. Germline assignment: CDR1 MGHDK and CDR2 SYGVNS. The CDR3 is CASSVTGSYGYTF. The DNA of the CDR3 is TGTGCCAGCAGTGTTACCGGTAGCTATGGCTACACCTTC.

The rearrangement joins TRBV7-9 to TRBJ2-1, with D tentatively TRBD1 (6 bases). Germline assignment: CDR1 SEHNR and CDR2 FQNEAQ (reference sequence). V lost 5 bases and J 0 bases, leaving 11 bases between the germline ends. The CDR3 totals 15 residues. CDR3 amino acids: CASSRDISSYNEQFF. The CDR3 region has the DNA TGTGCCAGCAGCCGGGACATTAGCTCCTACAATGAGCAGTTCTTC.

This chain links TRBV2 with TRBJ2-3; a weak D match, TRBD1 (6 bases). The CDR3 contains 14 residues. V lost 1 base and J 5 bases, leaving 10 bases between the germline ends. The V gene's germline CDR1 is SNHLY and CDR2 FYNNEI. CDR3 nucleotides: TGTGCCAGCAGTGAAGAGGGCAGGGGAGATACGCAGTATTTT. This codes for CASSEEGRGDTQYF.

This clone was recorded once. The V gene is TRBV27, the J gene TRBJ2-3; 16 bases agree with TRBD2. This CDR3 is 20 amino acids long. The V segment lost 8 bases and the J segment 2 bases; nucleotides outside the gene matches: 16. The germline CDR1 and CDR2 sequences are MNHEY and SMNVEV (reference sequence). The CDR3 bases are TGTGCCAGCGGCCGACAGTACGGGACTAGCGGGAGGGAGAACACAGATACGCAGTATTTT. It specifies CASGRQYGTSGRENTDTQYF.

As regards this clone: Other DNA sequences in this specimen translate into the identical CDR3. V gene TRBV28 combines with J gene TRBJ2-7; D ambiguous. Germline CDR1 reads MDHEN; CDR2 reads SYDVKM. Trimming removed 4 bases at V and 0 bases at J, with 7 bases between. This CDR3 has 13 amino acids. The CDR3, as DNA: TGTGCCAGCAGTTCCGGCATCTCCTACGAGCAGTACTTC. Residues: CASSSGISYEQYF.

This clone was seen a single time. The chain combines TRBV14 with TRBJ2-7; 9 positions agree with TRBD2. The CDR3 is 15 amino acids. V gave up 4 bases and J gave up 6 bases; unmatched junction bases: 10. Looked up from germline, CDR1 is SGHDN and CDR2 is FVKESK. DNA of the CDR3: TGTGCCAGCAGCCTCGGGACTAGCTTTGGTGGCGAGCAGTACTTC. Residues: CASSLGTSFGGEQYF.

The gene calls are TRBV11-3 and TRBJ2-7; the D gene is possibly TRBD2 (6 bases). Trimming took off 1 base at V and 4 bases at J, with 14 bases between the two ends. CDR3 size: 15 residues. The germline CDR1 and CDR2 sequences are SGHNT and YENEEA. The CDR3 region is CASSLGASGSYEQYF. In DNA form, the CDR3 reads TGTGCCAGCAGCTTAGGCGCCAGCGGGTCTTACGAGCAGTACTTC.

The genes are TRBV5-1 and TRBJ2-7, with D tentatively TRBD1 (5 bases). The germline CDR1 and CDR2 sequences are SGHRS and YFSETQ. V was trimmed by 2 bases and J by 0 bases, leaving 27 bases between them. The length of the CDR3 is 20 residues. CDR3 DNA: TGCGCCAGCAGCTTTGTACGTAGCAGACAGCCTCTCACCCCCTCCTACGAGCAGTACTTC. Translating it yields CASSFVRSRQPLTPSYEQYF.